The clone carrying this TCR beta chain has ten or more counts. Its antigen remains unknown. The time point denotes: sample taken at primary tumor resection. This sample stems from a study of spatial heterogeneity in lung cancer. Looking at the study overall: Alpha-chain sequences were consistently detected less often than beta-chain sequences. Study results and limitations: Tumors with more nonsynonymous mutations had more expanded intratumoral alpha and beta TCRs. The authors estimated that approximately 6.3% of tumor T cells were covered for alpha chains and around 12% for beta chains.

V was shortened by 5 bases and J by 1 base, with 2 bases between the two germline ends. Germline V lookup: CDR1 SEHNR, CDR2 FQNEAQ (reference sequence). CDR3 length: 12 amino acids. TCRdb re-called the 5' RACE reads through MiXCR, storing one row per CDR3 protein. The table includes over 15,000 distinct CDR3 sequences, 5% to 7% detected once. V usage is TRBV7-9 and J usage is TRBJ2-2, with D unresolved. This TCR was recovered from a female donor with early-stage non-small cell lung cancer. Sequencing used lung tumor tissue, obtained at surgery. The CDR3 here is CASSENTGELFF. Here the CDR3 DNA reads TGTGCCAGCAGCGAGAACACCGGGGAGCTGTTTTTT.